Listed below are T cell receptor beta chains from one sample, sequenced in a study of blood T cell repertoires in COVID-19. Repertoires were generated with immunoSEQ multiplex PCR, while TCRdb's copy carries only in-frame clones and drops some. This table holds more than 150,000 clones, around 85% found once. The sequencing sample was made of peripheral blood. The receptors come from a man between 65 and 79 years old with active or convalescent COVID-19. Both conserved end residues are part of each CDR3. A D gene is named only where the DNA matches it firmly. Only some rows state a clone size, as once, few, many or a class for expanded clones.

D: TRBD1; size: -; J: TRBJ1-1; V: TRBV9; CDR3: CASSDPPHRGRNTEAFF; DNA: TGTGCCAGCAGCGACCCCCCCCACAGGGGCAGAAACACTGAAGCTTTCTTT
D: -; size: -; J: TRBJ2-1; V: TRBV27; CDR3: CASSLTIGGMFF; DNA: TGTGCCAGCAGTTTAACTATAGGGGGTATGTTCTTC
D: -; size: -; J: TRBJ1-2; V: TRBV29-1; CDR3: CSAEGVRGTDYGYTF; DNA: TGCAGCGCCGAAGGGGTCCGCGGGACGGATTATGGCTACACCTTC
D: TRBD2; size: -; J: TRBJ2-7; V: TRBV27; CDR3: CASGRDGPYEQYF; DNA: TGTGCCAGCGGGAGGGACGGACCCTACGAGCAGTACTTC
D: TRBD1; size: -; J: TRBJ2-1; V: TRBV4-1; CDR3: CASSLRTGGTVNEQFF; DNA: TGCGCCAGCAGCCTCCGGACAGGGGGCACTGTGAATGAGCAGTTCTTC
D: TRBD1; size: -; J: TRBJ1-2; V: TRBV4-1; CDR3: CASSLEGTAGLGYTF; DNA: TGCGCCAGCAGCCTAGAAGGGACAGCTGGATTGGGCTACACCTTC
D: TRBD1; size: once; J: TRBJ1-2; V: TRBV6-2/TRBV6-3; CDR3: CASSYLSGGDYGYTF; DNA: TGTGCCAGCAGTTACTTGTCAGGGGGCGACTATGGCTACACCTTC
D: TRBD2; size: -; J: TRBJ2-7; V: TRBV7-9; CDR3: CASSLARGSSYEQYF; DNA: TGTGCCAGCAGCTTAGCGCGGGGGAGCTCCTACGAGCAGTACTTC
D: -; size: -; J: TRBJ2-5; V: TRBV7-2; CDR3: CASSLGTWSLERETQYF; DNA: TGTGCCAGCAGCTTAGGTACCTGGTCCCTCGAGCGGGAGACCCAGTACTTC
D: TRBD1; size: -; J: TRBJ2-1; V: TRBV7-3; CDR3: CASSSQGALINEQFF; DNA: TGTGCCAGCAGCTCCCAGGGGGCCTTAATTAATGAGCAGTTCTTC
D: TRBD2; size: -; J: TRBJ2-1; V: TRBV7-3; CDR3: CASSLREAGATYNEQFF; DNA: TGTGCCAGCAGCTTAAGGGAAGCGGGAGCGACCTACAATGAGCAGTTCTTC
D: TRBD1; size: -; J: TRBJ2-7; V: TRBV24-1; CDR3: CATSEARGLIYEQYF; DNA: TGTGCCACCAGTGAGGCCAGGGGGCTGATTTACGAGCAGTACTTC
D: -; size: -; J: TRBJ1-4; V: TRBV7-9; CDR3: CASSFTGLGEKLFF; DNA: TGTGCCAGCAGCTTTACAGGGTTGGGTGAAAAACTGTTTTTT
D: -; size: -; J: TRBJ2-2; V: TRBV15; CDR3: CLRQGAVRSGRASGELFF; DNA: TGTCTTAGACAGGGGGCGGTTAGGAGCGGGAGGGCCTCCGGGGAGCTGTTTTTT
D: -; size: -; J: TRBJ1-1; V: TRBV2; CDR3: CASSSPLEADTEAFF; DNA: TGTGCCAGCAGTTCCCCATTGGAAGCGGACACTGAAGCTTTCTTT
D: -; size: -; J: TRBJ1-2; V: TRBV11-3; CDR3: CASSLDYLTGYGYTF; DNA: TGTGCCAGCAGCTTAGACTACTTGACAGGCTATGGCTACACCTTC
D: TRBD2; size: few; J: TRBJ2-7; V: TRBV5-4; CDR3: CASSSSGSDRSYEQYF; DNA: TGTGCCAGCAGTTCGAGCGGGAGTGATCGTTCCTACGAGCAGTACTTC
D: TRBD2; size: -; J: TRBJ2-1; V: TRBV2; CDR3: CASRRAGARNEQFF; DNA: TGTGCCAGCCGCCGAGCGGGGGCGAGGAATGAGCAGTTCTTC
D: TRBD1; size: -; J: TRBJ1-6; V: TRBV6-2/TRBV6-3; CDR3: CASSYGARTGYSPLHF; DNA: TGTGCCAGCAGTTACGGGGCTAGGACAGGATATTCACCCCTCCACTTT
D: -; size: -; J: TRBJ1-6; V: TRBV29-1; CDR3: CSVAGQGTNSPLHF; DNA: TGCAGCGTTGCTGGCCAGGGAACGAATTCACCCCTCCACTTT
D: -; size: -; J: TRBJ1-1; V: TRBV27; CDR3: CASSFRSSSYTEAFF; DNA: TGTGCCAGCAGTTTTCGGTCCTCATCTTACACTGAAGCTTTCTTT
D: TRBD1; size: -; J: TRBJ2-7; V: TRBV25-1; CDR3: CASSPLWDRGSYEQYF; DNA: TGTGCCAGCAGTCCCCTGTGGGACAGGGGTTCCTACGAGCAGTACTTC
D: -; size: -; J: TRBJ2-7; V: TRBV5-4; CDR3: CASSLTGYEQYF; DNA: TGTGCCAGCAGCCTTACAGGATACGAGCAGTACTTC
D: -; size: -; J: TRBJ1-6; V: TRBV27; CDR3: CASSLSYSRATGGGLHSPLHF; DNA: TGTGCCAGCAGTTTATCATACAGCCGGGCCACAGGCGGAGGGCTTCATTCACCCCTCCACTTT
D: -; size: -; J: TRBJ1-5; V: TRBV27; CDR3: CASSLDRRSNQPQHF; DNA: TGTGCCAGCAGTTTAGACAGACGGAGCAATCAGCCCCAGCATTTT
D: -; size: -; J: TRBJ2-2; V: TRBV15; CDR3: CATSRDPPLRGWNGELFF; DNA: TGTGCCACCAGCAGAGACCCCCCCCTCAGGGGTTGGAACGGGGAGCTGTTTTTT